This TCR beta chain was captured by sequencing in a study of T cells in Graves' hyperthyroidism and ophthalmopathy. In making diagnoses, clinical symptoms, serum thyroxine and TRAb, thyroid ultrasound and orbital computed tomography were all used. PBMCs came from roughly 10 ml fresh peripheral blood. Germline lookup yields CDR1 SGHAT and CDR2 FQNNGV. V was clipped by 5 bases and J by 2 bases, with 10 bases between them. This CDR3 is built from 15 residues. TCR beta CDR3 regions were amplified from RNA. The HTBI primer set was used in a first-round RT-PCR of the TCR CDR3. Via MiXCR, TCRdb re-called the multiplex PCR reads, giving one row per CDR3 protein. In the table there are about 700,000 distinct CDR3 sequences, around 15% of which are singletons.

The receptor comes from a young woman with Graves' hyperthyroidism. Sequences were obtained from blood. This chain joins TRBV11-2 and TRBJ2-6, with D possibly TRBD1 on 7 matching bases. Written as DNA, the CDR3 is TGTGCCAGCAGCCAGGGGGAGGCTGGGGCCAACGTCCTGACTTTC. Translating gives CASSQGEAGANVLTF.